One and the same sample provided the 26 T cell receptor beta chains below, sequenced in a study of beta chain features in type 1 diabetes (dated by TCRdb to 2017 to 2018). The library was made by the immunoSEQ multiplex PCR assay. The High Capacity cDNA Reverse Transcription Kit was used to reverse transcribe all of the isolated RNA, meaning that expressed TCRB transcripts were what got sequenced. TCRdb mirrors the immuneACCESS table, restricted to in-frame sequences. Some clones are absent from its copies; in checked studies, under half trace to an unresolved V gene, and the reason for the others is unknown. This sample lists about 620,000 clones; roughly 15% were detected once. The top ten clonotypes cover about 0.087% of the sample. Sequences were obtained from naive CD4+ T cells from blood. The sample's cell subset or site, from its label and the paper: true naive CD4+ T cells. Receptor source: a man younger than 35 in good health.

The rearrangement joins TRBV7-2 to TRBJ2-7; D is possibly TRBD2 (6 bases). The V end was cut by 1 base, the J end by 0 bases, with 13 bases between. The V gene's germline CDR1 is SGHTA and CDR2 FQGNSA. This CDR3 comprises 16 residues. The CDR3 DNA is TGTGCCAGCAGCTTAGGGACTACCTACAGCTCCTACGAGCAGTACTTC. Encoded protein: CASSLGTTYSSYEQYF.

This clone was seen more than once but under ten times. The chain couples TRBV5-1 to TRBJ2-5; unclear D gene. Looked up from germline, CDR1 is SGHRS and CDR2 is YFSETQ. Trimming stripped 4 bases from V and 0 bases from J, with 13 bases between. The CDR3 spans 15 residues. The CDR3 region has the DNA TGCGCCAGCAGCGTCGGAGTGTCGTACCAAGAGACCCAGTACTTC. Protein sequence: CASSVGVSYQETQYF.

This clone was observed a handful of times. This rearrangement joins TRBV6-5 to TRBJ1-1, with 10 bases lining up with TRBD1. The CDR3 consists of 13 residues. With V trimmed by 0 bases and J by 9 bases, 1 base remained unmatched. Germline lookup yields CDR1 MNHEY and CDR2 SVGAGI. Here the CDR3 DNA reads TGTGCCAGCAGTTACTCGGGACAGGGGCAAGCTTTCTTT. Its translation is CASSYSGQGQAFF.

The rearrangement links TRBV29-1 to TRBJ2-7; 11 bases match TRBD2. Germline assignment: CDR1 SQVTM and CDR2 ANQGSEA. The length of the CDR3 is 15 residues. Trimming took 2 bases from V and 4 from J; bases not matched to a gene: 7. For the CDR3, the DNA is TGCAGCGTTGAAAAGCGCCTAGCGGGAGGATACGAGCAGTACTTC. This gives the protein CSVEKRLAGGYEQYF.

This clone was detected a few times. The V call is TRBV27, the J call TRBJ2-1; unclear D gene. The CDR3 contains 13 residues. Between the trimmed V and J ends, which lost 3 bases and 3 bases, there was a span of 6 bases. Germline V gene lookup returns CDR1 MNHEY and CDR2 SMNVEV (reference sequence). CDR3 loop: CASSFSGYNEQFF. In DNA, the CDR3 is TGTGCCAGCAGTTTCTCGGGCTACAATGAGCAGTTCTTC.

This sequence joins TRBV7-9 and TRBJ2-7, with 7 bases lining up with TRBD2. Trimming removed 1 base from V and 3 bases from J; junction bases left unmatched: 3. This CDR3 contains 14 residues. The V gene's germline CDR1 is SEHNR and CDR2 FQNEAQ (reference sequence). In nucleotides, the CDR3 is TGTGCCAGCAGCTTAGTGGCGGGAGTCTACGAGCAGTACTTC. It yields the protein CASSLVAGVYEQYF.

This chain connects TRBV21-1 to TRBJ1-2. TRBV21-1 is termed a pseudogene. This CDR3 contains 13 residues. CDR3 DNA: TGTGCCAGCAGGGAAATAGGAGGATGCGGCTACACCTTC. Its protein is CASREIGGCGYTF.

The chain's CDR3 is CSVWNTGELFF. The CDR3 region has the DNA TGCAGCGTTTGGAACACCGGGGAGCTGTTTTTT. The chain links TRBV29-1 to TRBJ2-2; no clear D gene. The germline V gene has CDR1 SQVTM and CDR2 ANQGSEA. V was trimmed by 5 bases and J by 1 base, leaving 2 bases between them. This CDR3 is built from 11 residues.

The J gene is TRBJ2-5, the V gene TRBV5-1; a possible D gene is TRBD1 (5 bases). Germline lookup yields CDR1 SGHRS and CDR2 YFSETQ. CDR3 length: 13 amino acids. V gave up 0 bases and J gave up 8 bases, with 11 bases separating them. This chain's CDR3 is CASSLDPQGTQYF. The DNA for the CDR3 is TGCGCCAGCAGCTTGGATCCTCAGGGAACCCAGTACTTC. Full variable domain (remainder filled in from reference TRBV5-1 and TRBJ2-5): KAGVTQTPRYLIKTRGQQVTLSCSPISGHRSVSWYQQTPGQGLQFLFEYFSETQRNKGNFPGRFSGRQFSNSRSEMNVSTLELGDSALYLCASSLDPQGTQYFGPGTRLLVL.

The CDR3 DNA sequence: TGTGCCAGCAGCGCAACGCAGCCTGGCTACACCTTC. This encodes CASSATQPGYTF. The chain joins TRBV7-2 to TRBJ1-2; D is uncertain. This CDR3 region has 12 residues. CDR1 and CDR2 from the germline V gene are SGHTA and FQGNSA. Trimming took 5 bases from V and 7 from J, leaving 11 bases between them.

This clone has just a few counts. The genes are TRBV10-3 and TRBJ2-7; D assignment may be TRBD1 or TRBD2 (5 bases each). This CDR3 is 14 amino acids long. V was cut by 5 bases and J by 0 bases, with 11 bases left in between. Germline CDR1 is ENHRY and CDR2 is SYGVKD. The CDR3 DNA reads TGTGCCATCAGTATCGGGACCGACTCCTACGAGCAGTACTTC. Encoded protein: CAISIGTDSYEQYF.

This clone came up a few times. A junction boundary mismatches the germline segment, possibly from a read error. Other DNA sequences in this sample translate to the same CDR3. The J gene is TRBJ2-1, the V gene TRBV28; the D gene is possibly TRBD1 (5 bases). This CDR3 comprises 15 residues. Germline-derived CDR1 and CDR2 are MDHEN and SYDVKM. The DNA for the CDR3 is TGCGCCAGCAGTTTAGCCACAGGCTCCTACAATGAGCAGTTCTTC. It encodes CASSLATGSYNEQFF.

The rearrangement links TRBV9 to TRBJ1-4; TRBD1 might be the D (6 bases). CDR3 length equals 14 residues. With 4 bases removed from V and 7 bases from J, the gap between germline ends came to 14 bases. Germline V lookup: CDR1 SGDLS, CDR2 YYNGEE. The CDR3 sequence: CASSPRTGIEKLFF. DNA of the CDR3: TGTGCCAGCAGCCCCAGAACAGGGATTGAAAAACTGTTTTTT.

This clone was recorded a few times. V is TRBV29-1 and J is TRBJ2-7, with 9 bases aligning to TRBD2. The CDR3 length is 12 residues. Germline CDR1 and CDR2: SQVTM and ANQGSEA. Trimming cost V 3 bases and J 9 bases; bases outside gene matches: 6. As DNA, the CDR3 is TGCAGCGTTGACTTAGCGGGAGCGGGGCAGTACTTC. It yields the protein CSVDLAGAGQYF.

The V and J genes are TRBV28 and TRBJ1-2, with a possible D match to TRBD1 (5 bases). The CDR3 sequence is 14 residues long. Trimming stripped 5 bases from V and 1 base from J, with 11 bases between. Per germline, CDR1 MDHEN and CDR2 SYDVKM. The CDR3 DNA is TGTGCCAGCAGTCTCACACAGGTTAACTATGGCTACACCTTC. Translation: CASSLTQVNYGYTF.

The CDR3 loop reads CASSEYRTSGGNEQFF. The DNA of the CDR3 is TGTGCCAGCAGTGAGTATCGGACTAGCGGCGGCAATGAGCAGTTCTTC. The V and J genes are TRBV6-1 and TRBJ2-1; 10 bases map to TRBD2. Germline assignment: CDR1 MNHNS and CDR2 SASEGT. Trimming removed 3 bases from V and 6 bases from J; junction bases left unmatched: 8. The CDR3 has 16 residues.

This clone has more than one count but fewer than ten. V usage is TRBV27 and J usage is TRBJ1-2, with 7 bases lining up with TRBD1. The CDR3 runs 14 residues. The J segment lost 2 bases and the V segment lost 2 bases, leaving 2 bases of the junction unmatched. Germline values: CDR1 MNHEY, CDR2 SMNVEV (reference sequence). The CDR3 sequence is CASSLLGQNYGYTF. CDR3 nucleotides: TGTGCCAGCAGTTTACTGGGACAGAACTATGGCTACACCTTC.

This clone was counted only a few times. The chain has TRBV5-1 and TRBJ2-1; 10 nucleotides match TRBD2. The germline CDR1 and CDR2 sequences are SGHRS and YFSETQ. With 5 bases clipped from V and 2 bases from J, the junction kept 10 bases outside the gene matches. The CDR3 consists of 17 residues. Here the CDR3 DNA reads TGCGCCAGCAGTCCCGCTTTAGCGGGAGGCGCCTACAATGAGCAGTTCTTC. Protein: CASSPALAGGAYNEQFF.

This clone was observed a handful of times. The chain links TRBV20-1 to TRBJ2-3; tentatively, D is TRBD2 (6 bases). V lost 3 bases and J 10 bases, leaving 11 bases between the germline ends. The CDR3 covers 11 residues. Per germline, CDR1 DFQATT and CDR2 SNEGSKA (reference sequence). CDR3 in DNA: TGCAGTGCTAGGGTGTCTAGCGCGCAGTATTTT. Translating it yields CSARVSSAQYF.

This clone was seen a handful of times. V and J are TRBV7-9 and TRBJ2-5, with no clear D. The J call could be wrong; TRBJ2-7 is a better fit for the DNA end. The CDR3 runs to 14 residues. Germline-derived CDR1 and CDR2 are SEHNR and FQNEAQ (reference sequence). The CDR3 coding sequence is TGTGCCAGCAGCTCAAAATCGCCCCGGCACGAGCAGTACTTC. Protein: CASSSKSPRHEQYF.

The gene calls are TRBV27 and TRBJ2-7; D is unclear. V was trimmed by 3 bases and J by 0 bases, leaving 12 bases between them. CDR1 and CDR2 from the germline V gene are MNHEY and SMNVEV (reference sequence). The length of the CDR3 is 15 residues. CDR3 DNA: TGTGCCAGCAGTTTTCAGAGCTCGGGCTCCTACGAGCAGTACTTC. Translating it yields CASSFQSSGSYEQYF.

A few counts support this clone. The CDR3 loop is CASSPAFGSGLGTQYF. Written as DNA, the CDR3 is TGTGCCAGCAGCCCCGCTTTTGGGAGCGGATTGGGGACCCAGTACTTC. V and J are TRBV11-1 and TRBJ2-5, with a weak D call TRBD2 (5 bases). Germline V lookup: CDR1 SGHAT, CDR2 FQDESV (reference sequence). The V gene lost 5 bases and the J gene lost 7 bases, with 23 bases spanning the gap. This CDR3 is 16 amino acids long. The full variable domain, with the rest looked up from reference TRBV11-1 and TRBJ2-5, is EAEVAQSPRYKITEKSQAVAFWCDPISGHATLYWYRQILGQGPELLVQFQDESVVDDSQLPKDRFSAERLKGVDSTLKIQPAELGDSAMYLCASSPAFGSGLGTQYFGPGTRLLVL.

The rearrangement joins TRBV28 to TRBJ2-7, with 10 positions matching TRBD1. CDR3 length equals 14 residues. V was clipped by 5 bases and J by 3 bases; unmatched bases: 4. CDR1 MDHEN and CDR2 SYDVKM come from the germline V gene. CDR3 nucleotide sequence: TGTGCCAGCAGTCCGGGACAGGGGTACTACGAGCAGTACTTC. Translation gives CASSPGQGYYEQYF.

In its sample, this clone was seen a few times. The chain has TRBV13 and TRBJ2-3; 11 bases are shared with TRBD2. After removal of 9 bases from V and 3 bases from J, the junction contained 8 bases not matched to a gene. CDR1 PRHDT and CDR2 FYEKMQ come from the germline V gene (reference sequence). CDR3 length: 15 residues. This CDR3 reads CASSGRARRTDTQYF. CDR3 DNA: TGTGCCAGTAGCGGGAGGGCCAGGAGGACAGATACGCAGTATTTT.

The V gene is TRBV15, the J gene TRBJ1-2, with D perhaps matching TRBD1 (5 bases). CDR1 LNHNV and CDR2 YYDKDF come from the germline V gene (reference sequence). V lost 0 bases and J 7 bases, leaving 12 bases between the germline ends. The CDR3 loop spans 14 amino acids. The CDR3 region has the DNA TGTGCCACCAGCAGAGAAGGGGAGGGGTTTGGCTACACCTTC. Protein product: CATSREGEGFGYTF. Combining the CDR3 with reference TRBV15 and TRBJ1-2 gives the whole variable domain DAMVIQNPRYQVTQFGKPVTLSCSQTLNHNVMYWYQQKSSQAPKLLFHYYDKDFNNEADTPDNFQSRRPNTSFCFLDIRSPGLGDTAMYLCATSREGEGFGYTFGSGTRLTVV.

The V call is TRBV5-6, the J call TRBJ2-7; D is possibly TRBD1 (6 bases). Germline lookup yields CDR1 SGHDT and CDR2 YYEEEE. Trimming cost V 4 bases and J 3 bases, with 17 bases left between them. The CDR3 is made up of 15 amino acids. The CDR3 reads CASSENRDTNYEQYF. DNA of the CDR3: TGTGCCAGCAGCGAGAACCGGGACACAAACTACGAGCAGTACTTC.